This T cell receptor (beta chain) was sequenced for a study of blood T cell repertoires in COVID-19. Study background: Some COVID-19 samples were acute and others convalescent; all came from the United States, Italy and Spain. From T cells, B-cell-depleted T cells, or PBMCs came the material, which was cDNA or gDNA.

CDR3 length: 15 residues. Germline CDR1 is LNHDA and CDR2 is SQIVND (reference sequence). V was trimmed by 5 bases and J by 6 bases, leaving 19 bases between them. This clone has a handful of counts. In the source study's methods: It was from reference gene primer amplification that nucleated cell counts were estimated. This table comes from immunoSEQ multiplex PCR, and its TCRdb copy is limited to in-frame clones, with some not included. That table supplies the V and J calls and clone size; D and trimming were determined from the DNA. The profile shows over 90,000 clones, approximately 80% of them singletons.

This receptor was identified in a human donor in a cohort sampled during active COVID-19. The chain recombines TRBV19 with TRBJ1-2, with a possible D match to TRBD1 (6 bases). Input material: peripheral blood. CDR3 bases: TGTGCCAGTAGTTCCGGGACACAGACCTTGGATGGCTACACCTTC. This translates into CASSSGTQTLDGYTF.